Following are 30 T cell receptor beta chains from one sample sequenced in a study of Graves' ophthalmopathy and Graves' hyperthyroidism. From RNA, the CDR3 regions of TCR beta chains were amplified and sequenced. Investigators did first-round RT-PCR with HTBI primers, then second-round multiplex PCR. TCRdb re-derived calls from the multiplex PCR reads in MiXCR, one entry per CDR3 protein. The sample carries hundreds of thousands of distinct CDR3 sequences, about 20% recorded once. The source material was peripheral blood. Receptors originate from a woman younger than 35 with stable Graves' hyperthyroidism. Some clones in this sample may be carry-over from other donors' samples.

This clonotype has a count of ten or more. V is TRBV4-1 and J is TRBJ1-1; a possible D gene is TRBD1 (5 bases). The V gene's germline CDR1 is MGHRA and CDR2 YSYEKL. The CDR3 runs to 11 residues. Trimming took off 1 base at V and 12 bases at J, with 9 bases between the two ends. CDR3 residues: CASSQAGSTFF. Written as DNA, the CDR3 is TGCGCCAGCAGCCAAGCAGGGTCCACTTTCTTT.

V is TRBV4-1 and J is TRBJ1-5; D is possibly TRBD1 (5 bases). The V end was cut by 4 bases, the J end by 6 bases, with 16 bases between. The CDR3 loop spans 15 amino acids. The germline gives CDR1 MGHRA, CDR2 YSYEKL. This CDR3 is CASSPVGMGVQPQHF. The CDR3 coding sequence is TGCGCCAGCAGCCCTGTCGGCATGGGGGTTCAGCCCCAGCATTTT.

The chain has TRBV5-4 and TRBJ1-4; 9 bases match TRBD1. The germline V gene encodes CDR1 SGHNT and CDR2 YYREEE (reference sequence). The CDR3 is 19 residues long. Germline trimming cut 0 bases from V and 3 bases from J; bases unmatched to any gene: 12. CDR3 region: CASSLGTGTGREANEKLFF. In nucleotides, the CDR3 is TGTGCCAGCAGCTTGGGAACCGGGACAGGGAGAGAGGCTAATGAAAAACTGTTTTTT.

This clonotype has ten or more counts. This chain connects TRBV4-1 to TRBJ2-7; D is possibly TRBD1 (6 bases). With 1 base removed from V and 2 bases from J, the gap between germline ends came to 9 bases. In germline, CDR1 is MGHRA, CDR2 YSYEKL. The CDR3 is made up of 14 amino acids. The CDR3 DNA is TGCGCCAGCAGCCAAGGACAGGTAACCTACGAGCAGTACTTC. Amino acid sequence: CASSQGQVTYEQYF.

There are many counts of this clonotype. The chain joins TRBV19 to TRBJ1-1, with D perhaps TRBD1 (6 bases). The CDR3 is made up of 14 amino acids. Germline V lookup: CDR1 LNHDA, CDR2 SQIVND (reference sequence). V lost 2 bases, J lost 5 bases, and 12 bases lay in between. For the CDR3, the DNA is TGTGCCAGTAGTATAAGAAGGGGGGGAACTGAAGCTTTCTTT. Amino acids: CASSIRRGGTEAFF.

Ten or more counts support this clonotype. This chain joins TRBV12-5 and TRBJ1-1; 8 bases align to TRBD1. The CDR3 length is 18 residues. The V gene end was trimmed by 1 base and the J gene end by 5 bases; junction bases not matched to a gene: 15. The V gene's germline CDR1 is LGHNT and CDR2 FRNRAP. The CDR3 here is CASGLGDQGAPWVTEAFF. The CDR3 DNA is TGTGCTAGTGGTTTGGGAGATCAGGGGGCGCCGTGGGTGACTGAAGCTTTCTTT.

At least ten counts were recorded for this clonotype. V is TRBV19 and J is TRBJ1-1; TRBD1 aligns across 9 bases. With 7 bases clipped from V and 6 bases from J, the junction kept 6 bases outside the gene matches. The CDR3 is 13 residues long. Germline CDR1 and CDR2: LNHDA and SQIVND (reference sequence). The CDR3 nucleotides are TGTGCCAGTAAGGGACAGGGTTCGTCTGAAGCTTTCTTT. Encoded protein: CASKGQGSSEAFF. The variable domain in full, with the rest retrieved from reference TRBV19 and TRBJ1-1, is DGGITQSPKYLFRKEGQNVTLSCEQNLNHDAMYWYRQDPGQGLRLIYYSQIVNDFQKGDIAEGYSVSREKKESFPLTVTSAQKNPTAFYLCASKGQGSSEAFFGQGTRLTVV.

A remark on this clonotype: This CDR3 is missing its conserved last phenylalanine or tryptophan, likely due to a read error. This chain joins TRBV6-1 and TRBJ1-3, with 8 bases identical to TRBD1. Germline CDR1 MNHNS, CDR2 SASEGT. J lost 3 bases, V lost 6 bases, and 4 bases had no gene match. This CDR3 is built from 14 residues. In nucleotides, the CDR3 is TGTGCCAGCAGCAGAGGGACAGGTGGAAACACCATATATGTT. It is translated as CASSRGTGGNTIYV.

This clonotype has just one count. This CDR3 fails to terminate in the conserved phenylalanine or tryptophan, so it likely reflects a read error. J is TRBJ1-6 and V is TRBV2; D is uncertain. Germline CDR1 SNHLY, CDR2 FYNNEI. The CDR3 is 14 residues long. Written as DNA, the CDR3 is TGTGCCAGCAGTGAAGTGCCGTCAACCTCACACCTCCACTAT. Translated: CASSEVPSTSHLHY.

The V gene is TRBV12-5, the J gene TRBJ1-1; 8 positions agree with TRBD1. The trim removed 3 bases at V and 11 bases at J, leaving 20 bases unmatched. The CDR3 totals 17 residues. From germline, CDR1 is LGHNT and CDR2 FRNRAP. CDR3 residues: CASGFSTQGDLNEGAFF. In nucleotides, the CDR3 is TGTGCTAGTGGTTTCTCCACACAGGGGGACCTCAATGAGGGGGCTTTCTTT. The entire variable domain, with the rest obtained from reference TRBV12-5 and TRBJ1-1, is as follows: DARVTQTPRHKVTEMGQEVTMRCQPILGHNTVFWYRQTMMQGLELLAYFRNRAPLDDSGMPKDRFSAEMPDATLATLKIQPSEPRDSAVYFCASGFSTQGDLNEGAFFGQGTRLTVV.

This clonotype was seen repeatedly, ten times or more. This chain connects TRBV28 to TRBJ2-7; 11 nucleotides agree with TRBD2. CDR3 length equals 15 residues. The germline V gene encodes CDR1 MDHEN and CDR2 SYDVKM. Trimming took 5 bases from V and 6 from J; bases not matched to a gene: 9. CDR3 bases: TGTGCCAGCAGTCGTTCTAGCGGGGGGTCCGCCGAGCAGTACTTC. This gives the protein CASSRSSGGSAEQYF. The whole variable domain, filled in from reference TRBV28 and TRBJ2-7, reads DVKVTQSSRYLVKRTGEKVFLECVQDMDHENMFWYRQDPGLGLRLIYFSYDVKMKEKGDIPEGYSVSREKKERFSLILESASTNQTSMYLCASSRSSGGSAEQYFGPGTRLTVT.

There are many counts of this clonotype. The chain carries TRBV5-1 and TRBJ2-2; no definite D call. Trimming removed 7 bases at V and 2 bases at J, with 9 bases between. Germline assignment: CDR1 SGHRS and CDR2 YFSETQ. The CDR3 runs 13 residues. CDR3 loop: CASQEGNTGELFF. The DNA for the CDR3 is TGCGCCAGCCAAGAAGGTAACACCGGGGAGCTGTTTTTT. Filled out from reference TRBV5-1 and TRBJ2-2, the complete variable domain reads KAGVTQTPRYLIKTRGQQVTLSCSPISGHRSVSWYQQTPGQGLQFLFEYFSETQRNKGNFPGRFSGRQFSNSRSEMNVSTLELGDSALYLCASQEGNTGELFFGEGSRLTVL.

The sample holds many counts of this clonotype. The rearrangement links TRBV20-1 to TRBJ1-5; TRBD1 agrees at 8 bases. This CDR3 is 17 amino acids long. J gave up 0 bases and V 0 bases, and 7 bases lay outside the gene matches. Germline CDR1 and CDR2: DFQATT and SNEGSKA (reference sequence). The CDR3 spells CSAREQGVGYSNQPQHF. CDR3 nucleotide sequence: TGCAGTGCTAGAGAACAGGGGGTTGGGTATAGCAATCAGCCCCAGCATTTT.

This clonotype came up many times. This chain uses TRBV20-1 with TRBJ2-7; 10 nucleotides align to TRBD1. Trimming took 1 base from V and 3 from J; bases not matched to a gene: 6. The CDR3 consists of 15 residues. Germline V lookup: CDR1 DFQATT, CDR2 SNEGSKA (reference sequence). The CDR3 protein is CSARVPGQGIYEQYF. CDR3 nucleotide sequence: TGCAGTGCTAGAGTACCGGGACAGGGGATCTACGAGCAGTACTTC.

This clonotype appeared a few times. The chain joins TRBV20-1 to TRBJ2-7; D might be TRBD1 (5 bases). Germline V CDR1 and CDR2: DFQATT, SNEGSKA (reference sequence). The CDR3 covers 13 residues. V dropped 3 bases and J dropped 2 bases, with 11 bases sitting between them. CDR3 in DNA: TGCAGTGCTAGTTCTTCAGGGACCTACGAGCAGTACTTC. It encodes CSASSSGTYEQYF.

Concerning this clonotype itself: A much larger clone is a single base away; this may be a read error. The chain uses TRBV9 and TRBJ1-2, with 8 bases fitting TRBD1. CDR3 length: 12 amino acids. Germline assignment: CDR1 SGDLS and CDR2 YYNGEE. The CDR3 reads CASNDRGGGYSF. The DNA of the CDR3 is TGTGCCAGCAACGACAGGGGAGGTGGCTACAGCTTC.

V and J are TRBV6-1 and TRBJ2-5; D is undetermined. The CDR3 extends over 16 amino acids. Germline loops: CDR1 MNHNS, CDR2 SASEGT. V dropped 2 bases and J dropped 1 base, with 14 bases sitting between them. In DNA, the CDR3 is TGTGCCAGCAGTGAATTTGGAAGCCCAGGCCAAGAGACCCAGTACTTC. Translation gives CASSEFGSPGQETQYF.

The chain uses TRBV12-5 and TRBJ2-6; no definite D call. This CDR3 is built from 19 residues. V lost 6 bases to trimming and J lost 0 bases, with 21 bases between them. The germline gives CDR1 LGHNT, CDR2 FRNRAP. The CDR3 region is CASGSLVGQLPSGANVLTF. In DNA form, the CDR3 reads TGTGCTAGTGGGTCTCTCGTCGGTCAGCTCCCCTCTGGGGCCAACGTCCTGACTTTC.

This clonotype was seen at least ten times. The chain employs TRBV28 and TRBJ1-5; possible D gene TRBD1, 5 bases. The germline V and J ends were trimmed by 7 bases and 5 bases, with 12 bases remaining between them. Germline-derived CDR1 and CDR2 are MDHEN and SYDVKM. The CDR3 sequence is 13 residues long. In DNA, the CDR3 is TGTGCCAGCACGGACACCATAGATCAGCCCCAGCATTTT. This gives the protein CASTDTIDQPQHF.

This clonotype has a count of ten or more. V is TRBV12-3 or TRBV12-4 and J is TRBJ1-1, with D perhaps matching TRBD1 (5 bases). The CDR3 is made up of 15 amino acids. Deletions cut 6 bases from V and 3 bases from J, with 17 bases between. This chain's CDR3 is CASRYSGFDDTEAFF. CDR3 nucleotide sequence: TGTGCCAGCAGGTATTCAGGGTTTGATGACACTGAAGCTTTCTTT.

This clonotype appeared many times. The rearrangement joins TRBV2 to TRBJ1-1; unclear D gene. Per the germline V gene, CDR1 is SNHLY and CDR2 is FYNNEI. Trimming cost V 0 bases and J 4 bases, with 15 bases left between them. The CDR3 runs to 16 residues. DNA for the CDR3: TGTGCCAGCAGTGAAGCTGGGGTGGTCACGGGCACTGAAGCTTTCTTT. This encodes CASSEAGVVTGTEAFF.

Notes on this clonotype: The junction and the germline gene differ at one end; a read error may be behind it. V is TRBV28 and J is TRBJ2-4; TRBD2 matches 12 bases. CDR3 length: 16 amino acids. The V gene's germline CDR1 is MDHEN and CDR2 SYDVKM. CDR3 residues: CASSIQGVRLAGEVEF. CDR3 DNA: TGTGCCAGCAGTATACAGGGGGTACGACTAGCGGGAGAAGTTGAATTC.

CDR3 sequence (DNA): TGTGCCTGGACCCGATCGAAGGCAGGGCGATCCTACGAGCAGTACTTC. As protein: CAWTRSKAGRSYEQYF. The rearrangement links TRBV30 to TRBJ2-7, with TRBD1 as a possible D gene (5 bases). Between the trimmed V and J ends, which lost 4 bases and 1 base, there was a span of 20 bases. Per germline, CDR1 GTSNPN and CDR2 SVGIG (reference sequence). This CDR3 region has 16 residues.

As concerns this clonotype: Germline is not matched at one junction end, which may reflect a read error. The chain employs TRBV6-5 and TRBJ2-4; 7 nucleotides match TRBD2. In germline, CDR1 is MNHEY, CDR2 SVGAGI. CDR3 length: 15 residues. The CDR3 DNA is TGTGCCAGCAGTTACTCAGGGACTACCAAAAACATTAAGTACTTC. Amino acids: CASSYSGTTKNIKYF.

This clonotype was observed a few times. The V gene is TRBV20-1, the J gene TRBJ2-3; 10 bases fit TRBD2. The CDR3 is made up of 18 amino acids. V shed 3 bases, J shed 5 bases, and the junction held 17 bases outside the gene matches. Germline V gives CDR1 DFQATT, CDR2 SNEGSKA (reference sequence). The CDR3 spells CSASSSGRALGFGDTQYF. CDR3 sequence (DNA): TGCAGTGCTAGCTCCAGCGGGAGGGCCTTGGGGTTCGGAGATACGCAGTATTTT.

This clonotype was picked up many times. The rearrangement uses TRBV12-3 or TRBV12-4 and TRBJ1-1; no reliable D call. Trimming stripped 6 bases from V and 9 bases from J, with 14 bases between. This CDR3 has 12 residues. The chain's CDR3 is CASSPRGLKAFF. The DNA for the CDR3 is TGTGCCAGCAGCCCCCGGGGTCTAAAAGCTTTCTTT.

Concerning this clonotype: This sequence may be a read error, since a much larger clone differs from it by one base. This chain uses TRBV28 with TRBJ1-5; 9 bases agree with TRBD1. This CDR3 spans 17 amino acids. The germline gives CDR1 MDHEN, CDR2 SYDVKM. The CDR3 DNA follows: TGTGCCAGCAGTCCGTATGGGACAGGGAATAGCAATCAGCCCCTGCATTTT. Amino acids: CASSPYGTGNSNQPLHF.

The chain links TRBV12-3 or TRBV12-4 to TRBJ1-2; tentatively, D is TRBD1 (5 bases). The CDR3 loop spans 15 amino acids. Trimming cost V 5 bases and J 11 bases, with 24 bases left between them. Here the CDR3 reads CASSPTGLHFGGYTF. CDR3 DNA: TGTGCCAGCAGTCCAACCGGTCTCCACTTCGGGGGTTACACCTTC.

Many counts were recorded for this clonotype. The gene calls are TRBV5-6 and TRBJ1-2; no firm D call. Between the trimmed V and J ends, which lost 0 bases and 2 bases, there was a span of 5 bases. This CDR3 contains 13 residues. Per germline, CDR1 SGHDT and CDR2 YYEEEE. The CDR3 sequence: CASSLEGNYGYTF. The CDR3 DNA reads as TGTGCCAGCAGCTTGGAGGGAAACTATGGCTACACCTTC.

The chain joins TRBV7-2 to TRBJ2-7, with 7 positions matching TRBD2. Looked up from germline, CDR1 is SGHTA and CDR2 is FQGNSA. The CDR3 is 15 amino acids. The ends lost 1 base at V and 2 bases at J; junction bases unmatched: 5. CDR3 loop: CASSLGGGIAYEQYF. In DNA form, the CDR3 reads TGTGCCAGCAGCTTAGGCGGGGGAATCGCCTACGAGCAGTACTTC.